This TCR beta chain was sequenced in a study of blood T cells in healthy people across ages. Study-wide results and caveats: TCR beta diversity, measured per million T cells, fell in a roughly linear way with age.

There are 22 residues in the CDR3. V was pared by 9 bases and J by 5 bases, with 44 bases between. Looked up from germline, CDR1 is SGHRS and CDR2 is YFSETQ. Regarding this clonotype: The antigen remains undetermined.

A second PCR of roughly 7 to 11 cycles used a sample-barcoded 5' primer and a J-beta primer mix. TCRdb fed the 5' RACE reads into MiXCR, producing one record per CDR3 protein. The repertoire holds fewer than 2,000,000 distinct CDR3 sequences, with about 35% as singletons. The gene calls are TRBV5-1 and TRBJ1-2, with a tentative D call TRBD1 (6 bases). The sample consisted of blood. The sequence was collected from a woman younger than 45 in good health. Written as DNA, the CDR3 is TGCGCCAAACTCCGGGGGCCAGGTCCACTCGGGATGATGCCGACGAAAGTGTATGGCTACACCTTC. Protein product: CAKLRGPGPLGMMPTKVYGYTF.